This is a list of T cell receptor beta chains from one sample in a study of shared clonotypes between healthy human individuals. The repertoire was sequenced with immunoSEQ multiplex PCR; TCRdb's copy has only in-frame clones and lacks some. The table includes about 2 million clones, over 85% detected once. The material sequenced was naive CD4+ T cells sorted from blood. The receptors derive from a man aged 18 to 35 in good health. Both conserved end residues are part of each CDR3. D genes are given only for firm matches. Clone size is given for some rows only: seen once, a few or many times, or a class if the clone is expanded.

d_call	clone_size	j_call	v_call	cdr3_nt	cdr3_aa
-	-	TRBJ1-2	TRBV2	TGTGCCAGCAGGCCGGATGCAAGCTATGGCTACACCTTC	CASRPDASYGYTF
-	-	TRBJ1-1	TRBV27	TGTGCCAGCAGTTTGGTTCAGAGTTACACTGAAGCTTTCTTT	CASSLVQSYTEAFF
TRBD1	-	TRBJ1-2	TRBV9	TGTGCCAGCAGCCCCTCGACAGGGCTGTTCTATGGCTACACCTTC	CASSPSTGLFYGYTF
-	-	TRBJ2-7	TRBV6-6	TGTGCCAGCAGTTCCCTCGCCTACGAGCAGTACTTC	CASSSLAYEQYF
-	-	TRBJ1-1	TRBV2	TGTGCTACGGGGGCAACGCCCTTTGAAGCTTTCTTT	CATGATPFEAFF
-	-	TRBJ2-3	TRBV5-4	TGTGCCAGCAGCTTCCGGGCCCACGGGCCTTCAGATACGCAGTATTTT	CASSFRAHGPSDTQYF
TRBD1	once	TRBJ2-7	TRBV29-1	TGCAGCGCTATTATTCCGGTGACAGGGAACTACGAGCAGTACTTC	CSAIIPVTGNYEQYF
-	-	TRBJ2-5	TRBV4-1	TGCGCCAGCAGCCAGAACGGGGTGTCGTACGAGACCCAGTACTTC	CASSQNGVSYETQYF
-	-	TRBJ2-3	TRBV6-6	TGTGCCAGCAGTTACTCTTCGAGGGCTGGGACAGATACGCAGTATTTT	CASSYSSRAGTDTQYF
-	-	TRBJ1-1	TRBV5-4	TGTGCCAGCAGCGACTACAGGGACGGGAGCACTGAAGCTTTCTTT	CASSDYRDGSTEAFF
-	-	TRBJ2-1	TRBV4-3	TGCGCCAGCAGCCAAGAATCAGGCTACAATGAGCAGTTCTTC	CASSQESGYNEQFF
-	-	TRBJ2-1	TRBV18	TGTGCCAGCCTCGCGGCCCCCCACAATGAGCAGTTCTTC	CASLAAPHNEQFF
-	-	TRBJ2-1	TRBV11-2	TGTGCCAGCAGCTTAGTCGCGGGACCCAACAATGAGCAGTTCTTC	CASSLVAGPNNEQFF
-	-	TRBJ2-7	TRBV7-9	TGTGCCAGCAGCTTATTTAACGAGCAGTACTTC	CASSLFNEQYF
-	once	TRBJ1-5	TRBV30	TGTGCCTGGAGTATAACAGGGACGGGTCAGCCCCAGCATTTT	CAWSITGTGQPQHF
-	-	TRBJ2-7	TRBV7-9	TGTGCCAGCAGCCTCGGGCCTCAGAGCTCCTACGAGCAGTACTTC	CASSLGPQSSYEQYF
TRBD2	-	TRBJ2-2	TRBV6-6	TGTGCCACGGGACTAGCGGGGTCCACCGGGGAGCTGTTTTTT	CATGLAGSTGELFF
-	-	TRBJ1-2	TRBV27	TGTGCCAGCGGCCTTTGGAGAACTCATTATGGCTACACCTTC	CASGLWRTHYGYTF
-	-	TRBJ2-7	TRBV5-6	TGTGCCAGCAGCGTGTGGGATTTCCCCTACGAGCAGTACTTC	CASSVWDFPYEQYF
-	-	TRBJ1-2	TRBV6-6	TGTGCCAGCAGTTATGCCGAGGGAAGGAACTATGGCTACACCTTC	CASSYAEGRNYGYTF
-	-	TRBJ2-3	TRBV20-1	TGCAGTGCTGCGTGGCCGCAGTATTTT	CSAAWPQYF
TRBD1	-	TRBJ1-4	TRBV25-1	TGTGCCAGCAGTGATCTCCGACAGGGAGGAGAACTGTTTTTT	CASSDLRQGGELFF
-	-	TRBJ2-1	TRBV15	TGTGCCACCAGCAGAGATTCCTTGAGCTATTCCTACAATGAGCAGTTCTTC	CATSRDSLSYSYNEQFF
TRBD1	-	TRBJ1-4	TRBV5-1	TGCGCCAGCAGCGAGGTCGGTACAGGGGTTGAAAAACTGTTTTTT	CASSEVGTGVEKLFF
TRBD1	-	TRBJ1-5	TRBV18	TGTGCCAGCTCACCTAACGGACAGGGAAGCAATCAGCCCCAGCATTTT	CASSPNGQGSNQPQHF
TRBD1	-	TRBJ1-2	TRBV10-2	TGCGCCAGCAGTGAGAGGACAGGGGCCCGCGGCTACACCTTC	CASSERTGARGYTF
TRBD1	-	TRBJ1-6	TRBV19	TGTGCCAGTAGTCTATCCGGGACAGGGACTTATAATTCACCCCTCCACTTT	CASSLSGTGTYNSPLHF
-	-	TRBJ1-6	TRBV14	TGTGCCAGCAGTTTGGACCCGAGTTATAATTCACCCCTCCACTTT	CASSLDPSYNSPLHF
-	-	TRBJ2-7	TRBV12-5	TGTGCTAGTTCTTGGACGGAGTCAACCTACGAGCAGTACTTC	CASSWTESTYEQYF
-	-	TRBJ1-2	TRBV28	TGTGCCAGCAGTTCCTCCCGGACAGTAAATGGCTACACCTTC	CASSSSRTVNGYTF
-	-	TRBJ2-7	TRBV12-5	TGTGCTAGTGGTTCCCTCGAACGCGAGCAGTACTTC	CASGSLEREQYF
-	-	TRBJ1-5	TRBV10-3	TGTGCCATCAGTGAGTCGCACAGGGATCAGCCCCAGCATTTT	CAISESHRDQPQHF
TRBD2	-	TRBJ2-7	TRBV6-5	TGTGCCAGCACCCCTTTGGGGAGGGCCTACGAGCAGTACTTC	CASTPLGRAYEQYF
TRBD1	-	TRBJ2-2	TRBV29-1	TGCAGCGTTGGGGACAGGGTGGTCGGGGAGCTGTTTTTT	CSVGDRVVGELFF
-	once	TRBJ2-7	TRBV11-2	TGTGCCAGCAGCTCCATGCGGCGGGCGAGAGGGTACTACGAGCAGTACTTC	CASSSMRRARGYYEQYF
TRBD1	-	TRBJ2-1	TRBV7-3	TGTGCCAGCAGCTTAAACAGGGGCCCCTACAATGAGCAGTTCTTC	CASSLNRGPYNEQFF
-	-	TRBJ2-3	TRBV6-5	TGTGCCAGCAAGAGGGGGATGACTAGCACAGATACGCAGTATTTT	CASKRGMTSTDTQYF
-	-	TRBJ2-7	TRBV6-1	TGTGCCAGCAGTGACATTTACGAGCAGTACTTC	CASSDIYEQYF
-	-	TRBJ2-3	TRBV6-5	TGTGCCAGCAGCTCGATGACTTTTAGCACAGATACGCAGTATTTT	CASSSMTFSTDTQYF
-	-	TRBJ2-3	TRBV9	TGTGCCAGCAGCGTCGGACAAGTGAGAGATACGCAGTATTTT	CASSVGQVRDTQYF
TRBD2	-	TRBJ2-7	TRBV5-1	TGCGCCAGCAGCCTGAACCTAGCGGGGGGAGAAGAGCAGTACTTC	CASSLNLAGGEEQYF
-	few	TRBJ2-2	TRBV5-4	TGTGCCAGCAGCTTGGCCTTCGGTGGGGGCACCGGGGAGCTGTTTTTT	CASSLAFGGGTGELFF